Listed here are 2 T cell receptor beta chains from one sample, sequenced in a study of T cell responses to AZD1222 COVID-19 vaccine. Produced via immunoSEQ multiplex PCR; TCRdb's table is partial and in-frame only. In the table there are roughly 30,000 clones, roughly 74% of which are singletons. Sample: peripheral blood, taken 28 days after the second AZD1222 dose. The receptors stem from an adult who received the AZD1222 COVID-19 vaccine.

The chain joins TRBV5-6 to TRBJ1-2; D gene unclear. This CDR3 spans 14 amino acids. In germline, CDR1 is SGHDT, CDR2 YYEEEE. The V end was cut by 0 bases, the J end by 4 bases, with 10 bases between. The CDR3 protein is CASSLGRPPYGYTF. CDR3 DNA sequence: TGTGCCAGCAGCTTGGGCAGGCCTCCCTATGGCTACACCTTC.

CDR3 region: CASSWRLAEDTQYF. Here the CDR3 DNA reads TGCGCCAGCAGCTGGAGACTAGCGGAAGATACGCAGTATTTT. The J gene is TRBJ2-3, the V gene TRBV4-1; 9 positions agree with TRBD2. This CDR3 region has 14 residues. J was trimmed by 5 bases and V by 5 bases; bases with no gene match: 5. Germline V gene data show CDR1 as MGHRA and CDR2 as YSYEKL.